The present TCR beta chain was sequenced within a study of tumor-infiltrating lymphocytes in localized non-small cell lung cancer (dated by TCRdb to about 2021). Notes on the research overall: Patients whose samples were collected after neoadjuvant chemotherapy, as well as both smokers and never-smokers and several histologies, were included in the cohort. Flow cytometry, multiplex immunofluorescence, RNA-seq, exome sequencing and proteomics were applied to the same patients as TCR sequencing, which was one of several integrated assays. From each patient came resected tumor tissue plus uninvolved lung tissue from that same patient, and the uninvolved lung tissue was described as non-adjacent to the tumor. The overall ICON cohort comprised over 120 surgical patients with localized non-small cell lung cancer whose tumors were resected. For under 60 patients, immunoSEQ T-cell fraction was compared between paired tumor and uninvolved lung.

This clone was seen a few times. Its recognized antigen is unknown. Base quality data are lacking; no much larger clone is found one base away. Patient enrollment in ICON started in the first half of 2016, and the final patient was enrolled in the second half of 2018. A subcohort of 70 to 85 patients provided fresh tumor and matched uninvolved tissue for in-depth immune analyses, with TCR sequencing among those analyses. No cell sorting was done, and TCR sequencing was instead run on DNA isolated from bulk tissue. The research as a whole found: Assay coverage differed among patients according to how much tissue was available, so only a subset of the cohort had TCR sequencing. Consistent with immunofluorescence CD3 counts, TCRbeta sequencing supported greater T cell infiltration in tumors than in uninvolved lung tissue. Because different assays used different pieces of the same tissue, technical variation could not be distinguished from intratumor heterogeneity. Recurrence-free survival showed no association with tumor T-cell fraction from TCR sequencing (p = 0.61). The TCR-derived T-cell fraction showed no difference between the flow cytometry-defined immunotypes IM1 (good prognosis) and IM2 (poor prognosis).

The T-cell fraction in tumor and uninvolved lung tissue was provided by TCR sequencing with the immunoSEQ assay. Under the source paper's analysis protocol: In the survival analysis, patients were divided into a high T-cell fraction group (upper tertile) and a low T-cell fraction group (lower two tertiles), and the two groups were compared using a log-rank test. A signed-rank test was used to check for differences in T-cell fraction between paired tumor and uninvolved lung. Not all clones reach the TCRdb copy of this immuneACCESS table, which keeps in-frame sequences only. Checked studies attribute under half of the gap to unresolved V genes and leave the rest unexplained. The DNA gave D and trimming, while V, J and clone size come from that table. The sample table lists roughly 25,000 clones, roughly 71% of them with a count of one. Clones ranked in the top ten supply over 12% of the sample. The CDR1 and CDR2 encoded by the germline V gene (reference sequence) are GTSNPN and SVGIG. The V and J ends are trimmed by 4 bases and 1 base, leaving 10 bases between them. Including cysteine and phenylalanine, the CDR3 has 13 amino acids. The only DNA kept is the CDR3, 39 bases in frame from the first base.

The sample taken for sequencing was lung tumor tissue. This TCR was recovered from a human donor with non-small cell lung cancer. The rearrangement joined TRBV30 to TRBJ1-1, with no confidently assigned D gene. Here the CDR3 is given as CAWKEHPNTEAFF. The DNA sequence is TGTGCCTGGAAGGAACACCCGAACACTGAAGCTTTCTTT.